What follows is one TCR beta chain and its context. The data belong to a study of blood T cells in healthy people across ages. The germline V gene has CDR1 SQVTM and CDR2 ANQGSEA. The trim removed 4 bases at V and 3 bases at J, leaving 7 bases unmatched. CDR3 size: 15 residues. Caucasian, healthy and from Russia, the donors were aged between about 6 and 90. Isolation recovered at least 7 million PBMCs from every sample. Next came a second PCR, run for about 6 to 12 cycles, which used a sample-barcoded 5' primer along with a J-beta primer mix. TCRdb re-called the 5' RACE reads with MiXCR, one entry per CDR3 protein. The sample yields 1.8 million or so distinct CDR3 sequences, about two fifths seen once.

Source material: blood. The origin of this receptor is a human donor in good health. The chain uses TRBV29-1 and TRBJ2-3, with TRBD2 identical over 10 bases. CDR3 region: CSVGNSGGLTDTQYF. The CDR3 DNA is TGCAGCGTTGGAAATAGCGGGGGGCTAACAGATACGCAGTATTTT.